Listed here is a single TCR beta chain. Its antigen is currently not known. It has no much larger one-base neighbor in the sample; base qualities were not kept. The sample comes from a study of blood T cell repertoires in COVID-19 (dated by TCRdb to 2018 to 2020). Background for the entire study: Samples covering the acute and convalescent phases of COVID-19 were provided by collaborators in the United States, Italy and Spain. Where HLA class I and class II types were available, the types were taken from metadata supplied by the sample provider, not from assay-based typing. The dataset comprised deeply sampled blood TCRbeta repertoires from subjects exposed to, actively infected with, or recovered from COVID-19. The repertoires were released in a freely available public database meant as a resource for research on the immune response to SARS-CoV-2. The samples were drawn from the first 160 participants of the ongoing ImmuneRACE study and from 1,254 subjects provided by 6 global collaborators. A de-identified subject ID, COVID-19 status, age in years and sex were almost always included in the sample metadata. The material from the prospective study consisted of cDNA or gDNA derived from T cells, B-cell-depleted T cells, or PBMCs. General study outcomes and caveats: How much clinical and demographic metadata was included differed by source and by participant, and the metadata was provided uncurated.

The collaborating institutions used their own protocols to collect whole blood in K2EDTA tubes. For TCRbeta analysis, collaborators shipped samples as frozen whole blood, isolated PBMCs, or DNA extracted from either of those sample types. The immunoSEQ Assay, a bias-controlled multiplex PCR, was used to amplify TCRbeta CDR3 regions from genomic DNA. The authors processed their data as follows. Within the assay, amplification of reference gene primers was used to estimate how many nucleated cells each sample contained. Sequence reads were collapsed and filtered to measure the absolute abundance of every unique TCRbeta CDR3 rearrangement. For each sample, productive Simpson clonality was calculated by taking the square root of Simpson's diversity index across productive rearrangements. The table comes from immuneACCESS by way of TCRdb, which keeps in-frame sequences with V and J called. Part of the clones is missing from these tables; in studies checked, under half for an unresolved V gene and the rest for unknown reasons. The V and J calls and clone size are taken from that table; D and trimming were inferred from the DNA. The sample records roughly 100,000 clones, over 80% of which are singletons. More than 14% of the sample rests with the top ten.

CDR1 LNHDA and CDR2 SQIVND are derived from the germline V gene (reference sequence). V loses 5 bases at its end and J loses 5 bases; junction bases beyond the gene matches: 8. Counted from cysteine to phenylalanine, this CDR3 has 14 amino acids. Only the CDR3 part of the read is kept: 42 bases, read in frame from the first base. Recombination connected TRBV19 to TRBJ2-5; 7 junctional bases match TRBD2. The receptor was derived from a man aged 45 to 65 with acute or convalescent COVID-19. Specimen: peripheral blood. This receptor carries the CDR3 CASSATSYGETQYF. The nucleotide sequence reads as follows: TGTGCCAGTAGTGCGACTAGCTACGGGGAGACCCAGTACTTC. The CDR3, completed at both ends by the reference TRBV19 and TRBJ2-5 genes, gives the full variable domain DGGITQSPKYLFRKEGQNVTLSCEQNLNHDAMYWYRQDPGQGLRLIYYSQIVNDFQKGDIAEGYSVSREKKESFPLTVTSAQKNPTAFYLCASSATSYGETQYFGPGTRLLVL.